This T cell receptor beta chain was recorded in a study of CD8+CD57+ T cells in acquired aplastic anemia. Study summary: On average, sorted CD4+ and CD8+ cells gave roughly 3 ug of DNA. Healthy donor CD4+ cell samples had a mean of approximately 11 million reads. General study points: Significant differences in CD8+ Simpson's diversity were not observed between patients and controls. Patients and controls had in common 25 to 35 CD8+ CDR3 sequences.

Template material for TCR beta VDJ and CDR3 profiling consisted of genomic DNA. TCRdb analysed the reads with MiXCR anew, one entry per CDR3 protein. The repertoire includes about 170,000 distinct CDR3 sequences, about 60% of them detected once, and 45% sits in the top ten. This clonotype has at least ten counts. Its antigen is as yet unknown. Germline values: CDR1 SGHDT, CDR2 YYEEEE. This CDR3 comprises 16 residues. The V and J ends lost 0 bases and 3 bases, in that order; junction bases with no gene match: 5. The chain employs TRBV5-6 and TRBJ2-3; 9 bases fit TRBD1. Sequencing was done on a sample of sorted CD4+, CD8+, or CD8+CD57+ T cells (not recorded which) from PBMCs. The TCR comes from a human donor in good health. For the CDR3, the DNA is TGTGCCAGCAGCTTGGCGGACAGGGGCGGGACAGATACGCAGTATTTT. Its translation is CASSLADRGGTDTQYF.